A single sample gave rise to the 12 T cell receptor beta chains below, sequenced in a study of blood T cell repertoires in COVID-19. The assay was immunoSEQ multiplex PCR, and TCRdb's table has in-frame clones only and misses some. The table has roughly 350,000 clones, roughly 86% seen once. The source material was peripheral blood. The receptor set was obtained from a woman aged 30 to 39 with COVID-19, enrolled during active disease.

The chain has TRBV5-1 and TRBJ2-7, with TRBD2 identical over 11 bases. From germline, CDR1 is SGHRS and CDR2 YFSETQ. There are 15 residues in the CDR3. The V gene end was trimmed by 2 bases and the J gene end by 2 bases; junction bases not matched to a gene: 3. CDR3 nucleotide sequence: TGCGCCAGCAGCTTCCGACTAGCGGGGACCTACGAGCAGTACTTC. As protein: CASSFRLAGTYEQYF.

The chain employs TRBV28 and TRBJ1-6, with D unresolved. Germline CDR1 MDHEN, CDR2 SYDVKM. The V end was cut by 5 bases, the J end by 7 bases, with 3 bases between. The CDR3 covers 11 residues. CDR3 protein: CASSLNSPLHF. The CDR3 coding sequence is TGTGCCAGCAGTCTAAATTCACCCCTCCACTTT.

Details on this clone: Other DNA variants within this sample encode the same CDR3. The chain combines TRBV28 with TRBJ2-3, with 10 bases identical to TRBD2. CDR1 and CDR2 from the germline V gene are MDHEN and SYDVKM. Trimming cost V 4 bases and J 6 bases; bases outside gene matches: 10. This CDR3 region has 16 residues. CDR3 residues: CASSSPLAGVTDTQYF. CDR3 bases: TGTGCCAGCAGTTCCCCGCTAGCGGGAGTGACGGATACGCAGTATTTT. Drawing the rest from reference TRBV28 and TRBJ2-3, the complete variable domain is DVKVTQSSRYLVKRTGEKVFLECVQDMDHENMFWYRQDPGLGLRLIYFSYDVKMKEKGDIPEGYSVSREKKERFSLILESASTNQTSMYLCASSSPLAGVTDTQYFGPGTRLTVL.

This chain links TRBV4-1 with TRBJ2-3; 7 bases line up with TRBD2. The CDR3 sequence is 14 residues long. Looked up from germline, CDR1 is MGHRA and CDR2 is YSYEKL. The V and J ends lost 1 base and 3 bases, in that order; junction bases with no gene match: 1. CDR3 protein: CASSQGGSTDTQYF. As DNA, the CDR3 is TGCGCCAGCAGCCAAGGCGGGAGTACAGATACGCAGTATTTT.

This sequence joins TRBV6-5 and TRBJ2-7, with a weak D call TRBD2 (5 bases). The V and J ends lost 4 bases and 5 bases respectively, with 12 bases between them. This CDR3 has 13 residues. Germline loops: CDR1 MNHEY, CDR2 SVGAGI. The CDR3 reads CASSSPGIHEQYF. In DNA form, the CDR3 reads TGTGCCAGCAGTTCCCCGGGGATCCACGAGCAGTACTTC.

The J gene is TRBJ2-5, the V gene TRBV10-3; a possible D gene is TRBD1 (6 bases). CDR1 and CDR2 from the germline V gene are ENHRY and SYGVKD. The CDR3 spans 13 residues. V was clipped by 3 bases and J by 7 bases, with 12 bases between them. As DNA, the CDR3 is TGTGCCATCAGTGATCAGGGGCGGGTGACCCAGTACTTC. Translated, it gives CAISDQGRVTQYF.

V gene TRBV28 combines with J gene TRBJ2-6; 8 bases map to TRBD1. CDR1 and CDR2 (germline): MDHEN, SYDVKM. The CDR3 is made up of 19 amino acids. V shed 6 bases, J shed 1 base, and the junction held 14 bases outside the gene matches. Written as DNA, the CDR3 is TGTGCCAGCAGGGAAGAGACCGGGACAGGTGCATCTGGGGCCAACGTCCTGACTTTC. Protein sequence: CASREETGTGASGANVLTF. The complete variable domain, with remaining parts taken from reference TRBV28 and TRBJ2-6, reads DVKVTQSSRYLVKRTGEKVFLECVQDMDHENMFWYRQDPGLGLRLIYFSYDVKMKEKGDIPEGYSVSREKKERFSLILESASTNQTSMYLCASREETGTGASGANVLTFGAGSRLTVL.

The genes are TRBV5-1 and TRBJ2-7; tentative D call: TRBD2 (5 bases). Trimming took 1 base from V and 3 from J, leaving 8 bases between them. The CDR3 is made up of 13 amino acids. In germline, CDR1 is SGHRS, CDR2 YFSETQ. The CDR3 DNA sequence: TGCGCCAGCAGCTTGTTAGGGAGCTACGAGCAGTACTTC. This translates into CASSLLGSYEQYF.

The chain couples TRBV2 to TRBJ2-7, with D possibly matching TRBD1 (6 bases). Looked up from germline, CDR1 is SNHLY and CDR2 is FYNNEI. The germline V and J ends were trimmed by 7 bases and 0 bases, with 13 bases remaining between them. The CDR3 contains 14 residues. Here the CDR3 reads CASISLTGSYEQYF. CDR3 in DNA: TGTGCCAGCATCAGCCTGACAGGCTCCTACGAGCAGTACTTC.

The chain carries TRBV24-1 and TRBJ2-1; 14 positions match TRBD2. In germline, CDR1 is KGHDR, CDR2 SFDVKD. V shed 3 bases and J 8 bases; nucleotides not matched to a gene: 5. There are 16 residues in the CDR3. CDR3 DNA sequence: TGTGCCACCAGTGATACCGGGACTAGCGGGAGACATGAGCAGTTCTTC. This sequence encodes CATSDTGTSGRHEQFF.

This chain links TRBV5-1 with TRBJ2-7; 7 bases match TRBD1. Trimming cost V 0 bases and J 3 bases; bases outside gene matches: 9. In germline, CDR1 is SGHRS, CDR2 YFSETQ. The CDR3 is 16 amino acids. In DNA, the CDR3 is TGCGCCAGCAGCTTGGCCGCGGGCCCAGGGGGCTACGAGCAGTACTTC. Protein product: CASSLAAGPGGYEQYF. Combining the CDR3 with reference TRBV5-1 and TRBJ2-7 gives the whole variable domain KAGVTQTPRYLIKTRGQQVTLSCSPISGHRSVSWYQQTPGQGLQFLFEYFSETQRNKGNFPGRFSGRQFSNSRSEMNVSTLELGDSALYLCASSLAAGPGGYEQYFGPGTRLTVT.

V and J are TRBV3-1 (or the pseudogene TRBV3-2) and TRBJ2-5; 8 nucleotides line up with TRBD2. The CDR3 sequence is 16 residues long. Unmatched junction bases numbered 11, after V lost 1 base and J lost 7 bases. The germline V gene has CDR1 LGHDT and CDR2 YNNKEL (reference sequence). CDR3 sequence (DNA): TGTGCCAGCAGCCAAGCCCCGGGACTAGGTGGTGGGACCCAGTACTTC. The encoded protein is CASSQAPGLGGGTQYF.